The 6 T cell receptor beta chains reported below all come from one sample, sequenced in a study of cytomegalovirus exposure and HLA in healthy donors. The PCR was carried out with 60 Vbeta primers and 13 Jbeta primers. The repertoire was sequenced with immunoSEQ multiplex PCR; TCRdb's copy has only in-frame clones and lacks some. Of some 150,000 clones listed, approximately 80% are singletons. Material for sequencing was PBMCs. The receptors were gathered from a man between 25 and 39 years old in good health and CMV-seropositive.

The CDR3, as DNA: TGTGCCAGCAGCTTAGTCGAGAGGGCAGGTACGCAGTATTTT. It specifies CASSLVERAGTQYF. The V call is TRBV7-2, the J call TRBJ2-3; TRBD2 might be the D (5 bases). The CDR3 has 14 amino acids. Trimming stripped 1 base from V and 8 bases from J, with 13 bases between. Germline CDR1 and CDR2: SGHTA and FQGNSA.

The chain links TRBV11-2 to TRBJ2-5; tentative D call: TRBD2 (6 bases). CDR3 size: 13 residues. Trimming pared 5 bases from V and 1 base from J, leaving 8 bases between. The germline gives CDR1 SGHAT, CDR2 FQNNGV. In nucleotides, the CDR3 is TGTGCCAGCAGCGGGGGACTCCAAGAGACCCAGTACTTC. Translating gives CASSGGLQETQYF.

The chain uses TRBV28 and TRBJ2-1; D is possibly TRBD1 (5 bases). Deletions cut 2 bases from V and 4 bases from J, with 9 bases between. The CDR3 covers 14 residues. Germline CDR1 and CDR2: MDHEN and SYDVKM. CDR3 DNA: TGTGCCAGCAGTTTAGGGGCGAGTTACAATGAGCAGTTCTTC. As protein: CASSLGASYNEQFF.

This clone was seen a few times. The CDR3 region is CASSTYRLGYNSPLHF. Written as DNA, the CDR3 is TGTGCCAGTAGTACATACCGCCTCGGGTATAATTCACCCCTCCACTTT. V usage is TRBV19 and J usage is TRBJ1-6; D remains ambiguous. The CDR3 is made up of 16 amino acids. The germline V and J ends were trimmed by 4 bases and 4 bases, with 14 bases remaining between them. Germline CDR1 and CDR2: LNHDA and SQIVND (reference sequence).

V and J are TRBV2 and TRBJ2-7; 11 bases match TRBD2. Germline values: CDR1 SNHLY, CDR2 FYNNEI. The J segment lost 12 bases and the V segment lost 4 bases, leaving 14 bases of the junction unmatched. The CDR3 runs 15 residues. The CDR3 DNA sequence: TGTGCCAGCAGTGGGACCACTAGCGGGGGACCCGACCGGTACTTC. This encodes CASSGTTSGGPDRYF.

This rearrangement joins TRBV5-6 to TRBJ2-7, with a tentative D call TRBD1 (6 bases). Deletions cut 4 bases from V and 3 bases from J, with 14 bases between. The CDR3 is 14 residues long. The germline gives CDR1 SGHDT, CDR2 YYEEEE. The DNA of the CDR3 is TGTGCCAGCAGCGGGGCACAGGGAAGCTACGAGCAGTACTTC. This sequence encodes CASSGAQGSYEQYF. The entire variable domain, with the rest obtained from reference TRBV5-6 and TRBJ2-7, is as follows: DAGVTQSPTHLIKTRGQQVTLRCSPKSGHDTVSWYQQALGQGPQFIFQYYEEEERQRGNFPDRFSGHQFPNYSSELNVNALLLGDSALYLCASSGAQGSYEQYFGPGTRLTVT.